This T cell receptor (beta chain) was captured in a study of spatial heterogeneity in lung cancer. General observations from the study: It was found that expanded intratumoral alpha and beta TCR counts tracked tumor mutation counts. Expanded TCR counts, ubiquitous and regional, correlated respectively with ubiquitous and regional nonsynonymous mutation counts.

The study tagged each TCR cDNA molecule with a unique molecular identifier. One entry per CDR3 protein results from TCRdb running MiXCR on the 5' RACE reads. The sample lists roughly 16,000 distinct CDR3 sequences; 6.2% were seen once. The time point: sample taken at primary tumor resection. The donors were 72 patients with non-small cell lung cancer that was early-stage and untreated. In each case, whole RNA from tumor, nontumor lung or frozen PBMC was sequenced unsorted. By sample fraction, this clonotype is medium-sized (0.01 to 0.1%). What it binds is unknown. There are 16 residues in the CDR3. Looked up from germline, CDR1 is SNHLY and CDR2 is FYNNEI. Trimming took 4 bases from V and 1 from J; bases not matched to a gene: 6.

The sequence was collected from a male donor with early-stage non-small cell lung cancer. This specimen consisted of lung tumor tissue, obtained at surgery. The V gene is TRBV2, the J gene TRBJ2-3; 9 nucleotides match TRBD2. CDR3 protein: CASSAPQREGTDTQYF. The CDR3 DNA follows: TGTGCCAGCAGTGCCCCGCAGCGGGAGGGCACAGATACGCAGTATTTT.